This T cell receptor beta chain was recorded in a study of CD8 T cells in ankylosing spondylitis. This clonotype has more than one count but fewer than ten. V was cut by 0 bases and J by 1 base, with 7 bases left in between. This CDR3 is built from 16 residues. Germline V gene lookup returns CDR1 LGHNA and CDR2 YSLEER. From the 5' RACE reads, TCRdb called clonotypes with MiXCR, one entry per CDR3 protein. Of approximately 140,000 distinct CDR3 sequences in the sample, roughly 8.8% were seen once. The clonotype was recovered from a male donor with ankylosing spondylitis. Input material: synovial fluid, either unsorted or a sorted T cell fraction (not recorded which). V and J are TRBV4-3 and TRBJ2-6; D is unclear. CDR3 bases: TGCGCCAGCAGCCAAGACCACTCATCTGGGGCCAACGTCCTGACTTTC. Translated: CASSQDHSSGANVLTF.